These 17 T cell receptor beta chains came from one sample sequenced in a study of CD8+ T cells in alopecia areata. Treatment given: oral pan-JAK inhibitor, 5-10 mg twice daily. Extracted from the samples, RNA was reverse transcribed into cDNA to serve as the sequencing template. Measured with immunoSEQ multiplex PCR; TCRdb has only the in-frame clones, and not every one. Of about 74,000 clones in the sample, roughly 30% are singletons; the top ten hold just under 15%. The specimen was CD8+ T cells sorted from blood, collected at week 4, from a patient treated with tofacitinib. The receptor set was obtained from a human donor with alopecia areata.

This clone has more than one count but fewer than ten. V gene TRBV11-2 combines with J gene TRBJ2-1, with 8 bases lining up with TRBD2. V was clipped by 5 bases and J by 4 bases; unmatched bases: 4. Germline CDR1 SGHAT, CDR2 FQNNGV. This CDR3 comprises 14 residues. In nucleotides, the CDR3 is TGTGCCAGCAGCCCCGGGACTAGTTACAATGAGCAGTTCTTC. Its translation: CASSPGTSYNEQFF.

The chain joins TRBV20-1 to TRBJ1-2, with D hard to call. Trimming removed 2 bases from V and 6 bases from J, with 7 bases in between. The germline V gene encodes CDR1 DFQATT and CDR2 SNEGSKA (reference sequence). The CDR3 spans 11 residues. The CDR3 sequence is CSARRRDGYTF. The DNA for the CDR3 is TGCAGTGCTAGAAGAAGGGATGGCTACACCTTC.

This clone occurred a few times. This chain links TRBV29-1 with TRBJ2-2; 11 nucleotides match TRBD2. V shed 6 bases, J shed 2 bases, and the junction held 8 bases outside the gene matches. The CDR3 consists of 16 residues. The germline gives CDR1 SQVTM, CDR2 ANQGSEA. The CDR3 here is CSVRPGLADNTGELFF. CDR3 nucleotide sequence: TGCAGCGTGCGACCGGGACTAGCGGACAACACCGGGGAGCTGTTTTTT.

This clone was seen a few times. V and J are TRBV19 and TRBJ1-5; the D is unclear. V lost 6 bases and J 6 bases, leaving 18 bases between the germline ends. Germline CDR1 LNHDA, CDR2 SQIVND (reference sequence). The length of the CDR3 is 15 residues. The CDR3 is CASSSIIRSVQPQHF. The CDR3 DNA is TGTGCCAGTAGCTCTATCATAAGGTCTGTTCAGCCCCAGCATTTT.

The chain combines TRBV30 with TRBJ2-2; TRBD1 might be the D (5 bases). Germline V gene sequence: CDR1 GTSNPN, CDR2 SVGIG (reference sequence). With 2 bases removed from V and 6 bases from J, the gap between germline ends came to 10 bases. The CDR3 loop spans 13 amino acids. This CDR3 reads CAWSLAGPGELFF. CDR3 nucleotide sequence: TGTGCCTGGAGTTTAGCAGGGCCCGGGGAGCTGTTTTTT.

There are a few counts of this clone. The CDR3 sequence: CSVEPTGVSYGYTF. In DNA, the CDR3 is TGCAGCGTTGAACCAACCGGGGTGAGCTATGGCTACACCTTC. This chain connects TRBV29-1 to TRBJ1-2; the D is unclear. Deletions cut 2 bases from V and 4 bases from J, with 14 bases between. CDR3 length: 14 amino acids. Germline-derived CDR1 and CDR2 are SQVTM and ANQGSEA.

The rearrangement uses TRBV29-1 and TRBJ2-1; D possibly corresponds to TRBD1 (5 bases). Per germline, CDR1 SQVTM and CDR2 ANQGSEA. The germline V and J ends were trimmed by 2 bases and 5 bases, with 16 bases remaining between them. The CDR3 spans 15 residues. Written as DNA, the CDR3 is TGCAGCGTTGAACGGAACGGGCAGGGTAACAATGAGCAGTTCTTC. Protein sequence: CSVERNGQGNNEQFF.

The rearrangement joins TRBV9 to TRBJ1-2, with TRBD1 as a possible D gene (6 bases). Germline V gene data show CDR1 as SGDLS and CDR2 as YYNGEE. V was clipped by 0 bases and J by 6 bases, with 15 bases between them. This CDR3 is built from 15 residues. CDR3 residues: CASSVVAGARNGYTF. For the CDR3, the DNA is TGTGCCAGCAGCGTAGTCGCGGGGGCTCGGAATGGCTACACCTTC.

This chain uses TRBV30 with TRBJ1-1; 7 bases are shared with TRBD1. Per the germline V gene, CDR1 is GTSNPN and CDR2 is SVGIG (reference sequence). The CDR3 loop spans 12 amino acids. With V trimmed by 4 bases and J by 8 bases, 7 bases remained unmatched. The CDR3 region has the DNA TGTGCCTGGAACGAGAGGGGACAGGAAGCTTTCTTT. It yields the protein CAWNERGQEAFF.

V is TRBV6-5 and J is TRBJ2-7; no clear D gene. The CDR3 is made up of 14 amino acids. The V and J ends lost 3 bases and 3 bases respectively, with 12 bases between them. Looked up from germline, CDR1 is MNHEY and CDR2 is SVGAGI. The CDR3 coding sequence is TGTGCCAGCAGTTATGGCCCAGGAGTCTACGAGCAGTACTTC. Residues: CASSYGPGVYEQYF.

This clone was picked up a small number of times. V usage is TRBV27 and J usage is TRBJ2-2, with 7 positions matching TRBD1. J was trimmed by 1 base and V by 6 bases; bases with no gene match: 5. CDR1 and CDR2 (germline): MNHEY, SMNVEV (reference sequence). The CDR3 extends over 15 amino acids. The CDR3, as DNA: TGTGCCAGCAGCTGGACAGGCAAGAACACCGGGGAGCTGTTTTTT. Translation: CASSWTGKNTGELFF.

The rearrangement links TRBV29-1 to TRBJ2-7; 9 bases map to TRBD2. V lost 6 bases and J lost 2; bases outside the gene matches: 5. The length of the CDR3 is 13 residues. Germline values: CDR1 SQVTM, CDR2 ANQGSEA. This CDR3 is CSVRGLATYEQYF. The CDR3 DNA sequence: TGCAGCGTGCGAGGACTAGCGACCTACGAGCAGTACTTC.

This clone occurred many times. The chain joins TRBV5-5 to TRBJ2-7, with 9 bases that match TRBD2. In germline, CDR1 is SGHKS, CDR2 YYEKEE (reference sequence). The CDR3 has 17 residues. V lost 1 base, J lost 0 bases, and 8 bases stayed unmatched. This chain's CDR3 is CASSLPSGRLSSYEQYF. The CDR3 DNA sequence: TGTGCCAGCAGCTTGCCCAGCGGGAGGCTCAGCTCCTACGAGCAGTACTTC.

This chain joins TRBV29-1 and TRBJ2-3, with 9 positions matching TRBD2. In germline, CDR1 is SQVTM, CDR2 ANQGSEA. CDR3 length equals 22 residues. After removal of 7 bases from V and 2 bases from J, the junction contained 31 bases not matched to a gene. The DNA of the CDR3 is TGCAGCGGCGTAATCGGGACAGACCGCCCAGAGCGGGAGGTCAGATACACAGATACGCAGTATTTT. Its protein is CSGVIGTDRPEREVRYTDTQYF.

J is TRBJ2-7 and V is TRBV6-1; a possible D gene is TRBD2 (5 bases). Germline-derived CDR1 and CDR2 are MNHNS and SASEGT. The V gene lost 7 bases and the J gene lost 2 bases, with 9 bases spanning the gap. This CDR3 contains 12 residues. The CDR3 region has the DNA TGTGCCAGCACTCGGGGTGCCTACGAGCAGTACTTC. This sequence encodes CASTRGAYEQYF.

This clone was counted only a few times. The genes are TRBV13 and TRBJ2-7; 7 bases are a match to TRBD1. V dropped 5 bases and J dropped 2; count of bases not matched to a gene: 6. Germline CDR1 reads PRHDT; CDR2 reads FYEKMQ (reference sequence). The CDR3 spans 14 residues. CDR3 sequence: CASSVNRGTYEQYF. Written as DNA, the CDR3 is TGTGCCAGCAGCGTGAACAGGGGAACCTACGAGCAGTACTTC.

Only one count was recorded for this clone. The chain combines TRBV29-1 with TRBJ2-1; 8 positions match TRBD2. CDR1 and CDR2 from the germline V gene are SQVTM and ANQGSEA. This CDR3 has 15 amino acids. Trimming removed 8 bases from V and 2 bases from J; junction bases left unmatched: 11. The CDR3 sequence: CSKAGREETYNEQFF. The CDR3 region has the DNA TGCAGCAAAGCGGGGCGGGAGGAAACCTACAATGAGCAGTTCTTC.